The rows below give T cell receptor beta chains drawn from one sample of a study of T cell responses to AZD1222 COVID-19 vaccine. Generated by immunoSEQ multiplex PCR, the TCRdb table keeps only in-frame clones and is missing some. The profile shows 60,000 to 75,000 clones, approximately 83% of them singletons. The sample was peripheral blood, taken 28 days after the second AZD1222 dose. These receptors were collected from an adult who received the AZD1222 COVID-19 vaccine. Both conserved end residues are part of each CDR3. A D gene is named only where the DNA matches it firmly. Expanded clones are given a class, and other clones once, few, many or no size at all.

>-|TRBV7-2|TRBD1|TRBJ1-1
CASSPMTGGNTEAFF
TGTGCCAGCAGCCCTATGACAGGGGGCAACACTGAAGCTTTCTTT
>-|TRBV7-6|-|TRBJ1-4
CASSPNSQGAEKLFF
TGTGCCAGCAGCCCCAATTCCCAGGGCGCTGAAAAACTGTTTTTT
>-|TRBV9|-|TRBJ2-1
CASSVETGSSYNEQFF
TGTGCCAGCAGCGTAGAAACGGGGTCCTCCTACAATGAGCAGTTCTTC
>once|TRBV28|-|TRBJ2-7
CASSLWGVGHEQYF
TGTGCCAGCAGTTTATGGGGGGTTGGCCACGAGCAGTACTTC
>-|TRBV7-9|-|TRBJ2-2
CASSLPGLAGELFF
TGTGCCAGCAGCTTACCGGGATTAGCCGGGGAGCTGTTTTTT
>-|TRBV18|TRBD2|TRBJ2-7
CASSPKAGEPGEQYF
TGTGCCAGCTCACCGAAAGCGGGGGAGCCGGGGGAGCAGTACTTC
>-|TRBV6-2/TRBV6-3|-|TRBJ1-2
CASSYVSGEYGYTF
TGTGCCAGCAGTTACGTCTCCGGAGAGTATGGCTACACCTTC
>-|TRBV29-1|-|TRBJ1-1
CSVAGRQRTEAFF
TGCAGCGTTGCTGGACGTCAACGGACTGAAGCTTTCTTT
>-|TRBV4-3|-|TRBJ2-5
CASSQDGRPQETQYF
TGCGCCAGCAGCCAAGATGGCCGACCCCAAGAGACCCAGTACTTC
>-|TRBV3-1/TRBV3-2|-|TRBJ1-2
CASSHAGYRGYGYTF
TGTGCCAGCAGCCATGCAGGGTATCGCGGCTATGGCTACACCTTC
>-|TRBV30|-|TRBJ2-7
CAWRGGPGRGLYEQYF
TGTGCCTGGAGGGGAGGACCGGGACGGGGACTCTACGAGCAGTACTTC
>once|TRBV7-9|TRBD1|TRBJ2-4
CASSLVTGTGIFGKNIQYF
TGTGCCAGCAGCTTGGTAACTGGGACAGGGATTTTCGGCAAAAACATTCAGTACTTC
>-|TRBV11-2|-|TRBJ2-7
CASSLTSPYEQYF
TGTGCCAGCAGCTTGACCTCGCCGTACGAGCAGTACTTC
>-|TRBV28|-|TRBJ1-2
CASSSILFGRANYGYTF
TGTGCCAGCAGTTCAATCCTTTTCGGCCGGGCTAACTATGGCTACACCTTC
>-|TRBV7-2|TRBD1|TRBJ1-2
CASSLVWSGGYGYTF
TGTGCCAGCAGCTTAGTGTGGTCAGGGGGCTATGGCTACACCTTC
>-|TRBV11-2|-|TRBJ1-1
CASSLGGNTEAFF
TGTGCCAGCAGCTTGGGCGGAAACACTGAAGCTTTCTTT